This T cell receptor beta chain was sequenced in a study of Ad26.COV2.S vaccination and SARS-CoV-2 variants. Germline V gives CDR1 LGHNA, CDR2 YNFKEQ. V lost 0 bases, J lost 0 bases, and 8 bases lay in between. The CDR3 has 15 residues. In this sample, this clone turned up once. The antigen remains unidentified. General study points: Individuals receiving vaccine had higher spike-specific TCR breadth than placebo recipients did.

The treatment: over 15 received Ad26.COV2.S at low or high dose, single or two shots; 5 received placebo; per-sample allocation not given. It was on day 63 after the first vaccine or placebo injection that samples were taken. Profiling relied on immunoSEQ multiplex PCR, and the TCRdb table lists in-frame clones only, not all of them. The profile shows hundreds of thousands of clones, 88% of them singletons. The TCR was taken from a person between 18 and 59 years old who received the Ad26.COV2.S COVID-19 vaccine or a placebo. The sequences come from peripheral blood, collected in a trial of Ad26.COV2.S vaccine versus placebo. The rearrangement links TRBV4-2 to TRBJ1-1, with D possibly TRBD1 on 5 matching bases. The CDR3 loop is CASSQDRGVNTEAFF. CDR3 sequence (DNA): TGTGCCAGCAGCCAAGACCGGGGGGTGAACACTGAAGCTTTCTTT.